Listed below are T cell receptor beta chains from one sample, sequenced in a study of identical twins. TCRdb independently ran MiXCR on the 5' RACE reads; one entry per CDR3 protein. This table has around 530,000 distinct CDR3 sequences, 15% appearing once. This sample was also put to use in a study of yellow fever vaccine responses in identical twins.

The sequenced sample consisted of CD4+ T cells sorted from blood. The receptors come from a woman between 18 and 29 years old in good health. Each CDR3 is given without its conserved first and last residue.

CDR3 protein | V gene
ASSLDGNYGYT | TRBV7-8
ASSSGTGRAGELF | TRBV12-3/TRBV12-4
ASSSRDNSYEQY | TRBV12-3/TRBV12-4
ASSPPVLAGDRGEQF | TRBV27
ASSTGTGMDTDTQY | TRBV5-1
ASSRGLAGLSTDTQY | TRBV7-6
ASSRLPGQGQPQH | TRBV6-1
ASSEQGAQETQY | TRBV12-3/TRBV12-4
ASSAGTGELF | TRBV6-1
ASSLGQGRGYT | TRBV12-3/TRBV12-4
ASRTQLSSGSGNEQF | TRBV5-1
ASSYEGRGNQPQH | TRBV6-2/TRBV6-3
ASSLSGWDTQY | TRBV12-3/TRBV12-4
ASSMVGELF | TRBV7-8
ASRWDTGTVAF | TRBV12-3/TRBV12-4
SVGRTGEKLF | TRBV29-1
ASSLGIGAFNEQF | TRBV5-6
ASTLRDRGLVDYGYT | TRBV7-9
ASSEALSGTRKF | TRBV2
ASSLVIPPGQETQY | TRBV11-3
SARDTSRPNSYNEQF | TRBV20-1
ASTRDLNTGELF | TRBV10-1
SARLAGIGNEQF | TRBV20-1
ASSLVSGGSSYNEQF | TRBV5-5
ASSDRWTANTEAF | TRBV10-2
ASRGGLAGGEQY | TRBV5-1
ASTLGLAGGSEQF | TRBV12-3/TRBV12-4
ASSQQVGTGYGYT | TRBV3-1
ASSLSMTANYGYT | TRBV27
SARTSGRRNEQF | TRBV20-1
SVASPLSSYNEQF | TRBV29-1
ASSPQGDRQETQY | TRBV18
ASSSGLAGTSTDTQY | TRBV3-1
ASSHQGRRTEAF | TRBV4-1
SARARGSGRSYFYNEQF | TRBV20-1
SARDQTGGKWNEQF | TRBV20-1
ASRDTGTDTQY | TRBV6-1
SAIAREAKNIQY | TRBV20-1
ASSSTREGNQPQH | TRBV13
ASRNTGQADTQY | TRBV6-1
ASSLSSASYEQY | TRBV5-1
AISRSLVPNTGELF | TRBV10-3
ASSLPVGNEQF | TRBV5-6
SVYRNTGELF | TRBV29-1
ASSQGSANYGYT | TRBV3-1
ASSSGKADTQY | TRBV28
ASSGGQPLAKNIQY | TRBV5-6
ASSLQGRNEKLF | TRBV12-3/TRBV12-4
ASSSVWDRENNEQF | TRBV6-5
SARGDASGETQY | TRBV20-1
ASSPFSLSSGANVLT | TRBV27
ASSYSYNPKETQY | TRBV6-5
AILPSGETSTDTQY | TRBV10-3
SAHSGGDNEQF | TRBV20-1
AIRSTEGNQPQH | TRBV10-3